The rows below give T cell receptor beta chains drawn from one sample of a study of OX40 agonist ivuxolimab in advanced cancers. Only in-frame clones appear in the TCRdb table, and some are missing; sequencing was by immunoSEQ multiplex PCR. The sample consists of around 50,000 clones, 80% to 90% of them appearing once. The source was CD4+ or CD8+ T cells sorted from blood, collected in a trial of the OX40 agonist ivuxolimab. The receptors here all came from an adult with an advanced solid tumor such as melanoma, head and neck, liver or kidney cancer. The CDR3 runs from the conserved cysteine through the conserved F or W. D genes are given only for firm matches. Clone size is shown for a subset of rows, as once, few, many or a class of expanded clone.

d_call	clone_size	j_call	v_call	cdr3_nt	cdr3_aa
-	-	TRBJ2-7	TRBV7-7	TGTGCTAGCAGCCTGACAGGGAGCGGGGACGAGCAGTACTTC	CASSLTGSGDEQYF
TRBD2	medium-sized	TRBJ2-7	TRBV6-1	TGTGCCAGCAGTTTAGCGGGAGGGCCTCCCTACGAGCAGTACTTC	CASSLAGGPPYEQYF
-	-	TRBJ2-2	TRBV4-1	TGCGCCAGCAGGCAACCCGGGACGACCGGGGAGCTGTTTTTT	CASRQPGTTGELFF
-	-	TRBJ2-1	TRBV30	TGTGCCTGCCGACAGTACAATGAGCAGTTCTTC	CACRQYNEQFF
TRBD1	-	TRBJ1-1	TRBV6-5	TGTGCCAGCAAAATTCAGGGGGACACTGAAGCTTTCTTT	CASKIQGDTEAFF
-	-	TRBJ2-5	TRBV28	TGTGCCAGCATGGGACTGATAAAGACCCAGTACTTC	CASMGLIKTQYF
-	once	TRBJ2-2	TRBV14	TGTGCCAGCAGCCAATTTGGACCCAGCACCGGGGAGCTGTTTTTT	CASSQFGPSTGELFF
-	few	TRBJ1-5	TRBV10-1	TGCGCCAGCAGTGAGGACGGGGAGAGCAATCAGCCCCAGCATTTT	CASSEDGESNQPQHF
-	-	TRBJ2-1	TRBV10-3	TGTGCCATCAGTGGCCGGACTTTCTACAATGAGCAGTTCTTC	CAISGRTFYNEQFF
-	-	TRBJ2-4	TRBV29-1	TGCAGCGTCTTGGAGAAGGCCAAAAACATTCAGTACTTC	CSVLEKAKNIQYF
TRBD1	-	TRBJ1-5	TRBV19	TGTGCCAGTAGTATGACAGGGCCGGCGCCCCAGCATTTT	CASSMTGPAPQHF
-	few	TRBJ1-1	TRBV30	TGTGCCTGGAAGGATTACACTGAAGCTTTCTTT	CAWKDYTEAFF
-	-	TRBJ1-1	TRBV15	TGTGCCACCAGCAGAATTGGGGGGACTGAAGCTTTCTTT	CATSRIGGTEAFF
TRBD1	-	TRBJ2-7	TRBV6-5	TGTGCCAGCAGAAAGGTGGGACAGCCTTCCTACGAGCAGTACTTC	CASRKVGQPSYEQYF
TRBD2	-	TRBJ2-7	TRBV5-1	TGCGCCAGCAGCTTGGGGACGGGAGGGCTCTCCTACGAGCAGTACTTC	CASSLGTGGLSYEQYF
-	-	TRBJ1-1	TRBV5-4	TGTGCCAGCTCGGGCAGGGGCGCTTTATGGGCTGAAGCTTTCTTT	CASSGRGALWAEAFF
-	-	TRBJ2-5	TRBV11-2	TGTGCCAGCAGCCGATCTCAGGAGACCCAGTACTTC	CASSRSQETQYF
-	-	TRBJ2-2	TRBV5-8	TGTGCCAGCAGCTTTTTAAAAGGGGCGATCGGGGAGCTGTTTTTT	CASSFLKGAIGELFF
-	-	TRBJ2-2	TRBV7-9	TGTGCCAGCAGCTTAGGGTTCCGGGACCCCACCGGGGAGCTGTTTTTT	CASSLGFRDPTGELFF
-	-	TRBJ2-2	TRBV18	TGTGCCAGCTCGCGGAGCGGAACGAACACCGGGGAGCTGTTTTTT	CASSRSGTNTGELFF
-	-	TRBJ2-3	TRBV7-2	TGTGCCAGCAGCTTAGTTTCGCAAAATGCAGATACGCAGTATTTT	CASSLVSQNADTQYF
TRBD2	-	TRBJ2-5	TRBV2	TGTGCGTCTAAGGACGGCGGGGGGGGCCAAGAGACCCAGTACTTC	CASKDGGGGQETQYF
TRBD1	-	TRBJ1-4	TRBV6-1	TGTGCCAGCAGTCCGGGGACAGTTAATAATGAAAAACTGTTTTTT	CASSPGTVNNEKLFF
-	-	TRBJ2-5	TRBV11-3	TGTGCCAGCAGCCTCGGGGAGACCCAGTACTTC	CASSLGETQYF
-	-	TRBJ1-2	TRBV6-6	TGTGCCAGCAGTTACTCCCAGGGAAGCTATGGCTACACCTTC	CASSYSQGSYGYTF
-	-	TRBJ2-7	TRBV30	TGTGCCTTCCTCGGGGAGAGATACGAGCAGTACTTC	CAFLGERYEQYF
-	-	TRBJ2-7	TRBV5-5	TGTGCCAGCAGCTTTCGGTGGGCAAGCGAGCAGTACTTC	CASSFRWASEQYF
TRBD1	-	TRBJ1-1	TRBV11-3	TGTGCCAGCAGCTTAGGACAGGGGGCCACTGAAGCTTTCTTT	CASSLGQGATEAFF
-	-	TRBJ2-4	TRBV30	TGTGCCTGGGGACGAGCCAAAAACATTCAGTACTTC	CAWGRAKNIQYF
-	-	TRBJ2-1	TRBV10-3	TGTGCCATCAGTGAGTTGGGACTTGACTACAATGAGCAGTTCTTC	CAISELGLDYNEQFF
TRBD2	-	TRBJ2-7	TRBV10-3	TGTGCCATCTTATCTGGGACTAGTCGTGACGAGCAGTACTTC	CAILSGTSRDEQYF
-	-	TRBJ2-2	TRBV27	TGTGCCAGCAGTTCCTTCATCGCCGGGGAGCTGTTTTTT	CASSSFIAGELFF
-	-	TRBJ2-7	TRBV5-6	TGTGCCAGCAGCTTGATTGGGGCCCTCTCCTACGAGCAGTACTTC	CASSLIGALSYEQYF
-	-	TRBJ2-1	TRBV5-1	TGCGCCAGCAGCTTGGAACCCCGGCAGGGACCCAATGAGCAGTTCTTC	CASSLEPRQGPNEQFF
-	-	TRBJ2-5	TRBV5-6	TGTGCCAGCGTTCTAACTAGGGGAGTTGAGACCCAGTACTTC	CASVLTRGVETQYF
-	-	TRBJ1-2	TRBV19	TGTGCCAGTAGGCGCTATGGCTACACCTTC	CASRRYGYTF
-	-	TRBJ1-5	TRBV21-1	TGTGCCAGCAGCACGGTGGGGGAAAATCAGCCCCAGCATTTT	CASSTVGENQPQHF
-	-	TRBJ2-7	TRBV23-1	TGCGCCAGCAGTCGGGCGGTAAAGTCAATCGAAGACGTAACAAGAGCGCACTACGAGCAGTACTTC	CASSRAVKSIEDVTRAHYEQYF
-	-	TRBJ2-1	TRBV11-2	TGTGCCAGCAGCTTATCCCGGGAGAATTTCAATGAGCAGTTCTTC	CASSLSRENFNEQFF
-	-	TRBJ1-6	TRBV5-6	TGTGCCAGCAGCTTGGTGGGGCCGGATAATTCACCCCTCCACTTT	CASSLVGPDNSPLHF
-	once	TRBJ2-5	TRBV19	TGTGCCAGTAGTACATCGGGTTCTAGGGGGGGGGAGACCCAGTACTTC	CASSTSGSRGGETQYF
TRBD2	-	TRBJ2-7	TRBV10-2	TGCGCCAGCAGAAGGACTAGCGGGAGGGTTAACGAGCAGTACTTC	CASRRTSGRVNEQYF
TRBD1	-	TRBJ2-1	TRBV19	TGTGCCAGTAGCCCCCGGACAGGGGTCTACAATGAGCAGTTCTTC	CASSPRTGVYNEQFF
-	-	TRBJ2-7	TRBV5-1	TGCGCCAGCAGCTTAGGCGGGCAAAAGGCATACGAGCAGTACTTC	CASSLGGQKAYEQYF
-	once	TRBJ2-5	TRBV10-1	TGCGCCAGCAGTCCAGGTCAAGAGACCCAGTACTTC	CASSPGQETQYF
-	-	TRBJ2-4	TRBV4-1	TGCGCCAGCAGCCAAGATATGGGGATTGGCAAAAACATTCAGTACTTC	CASSQDMGIGKNIQYF
TRBD1	-	TRBJ2-3	TRBV18	TGTGCCAGCCAGGGACAGGGGGAAGATACGCAGTATTTT	CASQGQGEDTQYF